These 5 T cell receptor beta chains were all obtained from the same sample, sequenced in a study of blood T cell repertoires in COVID-19. Clones were read by immunoSEQ multiplex PCR, and TCRdb kept only the in-frame ones, dropping some. The sample has a few hundred thousand clones, approximately 85% seen once. Sequencing was done on a sample of peripheral blood. The receptors come from a man aged 45-65 years with active or convalescent COVID-19.

This clone turned up a few times. This chain connects TRBV5-1 to TRBJ2-7; 8 nucleotides agree with TRBD1. Germline V CDR1 and CDR2: SGHRS, YFSETQ. The CDR3 has 24 amino acids. J lost 0 bases, V lost 6 bases, and 35 bases had no gene match. CDR3 amino acids: CASTPSSVSYAGTGGYMFSYEQYF. CDR3 nucleotides: TGCGCCAGCACCCCCTCGTCGGTCTCATATGCCGGGACAGGAGGGTATATGTTCTCCTACGAGCAGTACTTC. The variable domain in full, with the rest retrieved from reference TRBV5-1 and TRBJ2-7, is KAGVTQTPRYLIKTRGQQVTLSCSPISGHRSVSWYQQTPGQGLQFLFEYFSETQRNKGNFPGRFSGRQFSNSRSEMNVSTLELGDSALYLCASTPSSVSYAGTGGYMFSYEQYFGPGTRLTVT.

The chain uses TRBV27 and TRBJ2-7; a weak D match, TRBD1 (6 bases). The CDR3 contains 13 residues. Germline V gene data show CDR1 as MNHEY and CDR2 as SMNVEV (reference sequence). V lost 2 bases to trimming and J lost 3 bases, with 8 bases between them. For the CDR3, the DNA is TGTGCCAGCAGTTTAGCCAGGGGCTACGAGCAGTACTTC. Protein product: CASSLARGYEQYF.

This chain uses TRBV11-2 with TRBJ2-7; 9 bases match TRBD1. The CDR3 spans 14 residues. The V and J ends lost 1 base and 5 bases, in that order; junction bases with no gene match: 3. Germline CDR1 reads SGHAT; CDR2 reads FQNNGV. Here the CDR3 DNA reads TGTGCCAGCAGCTTAGGTACAGGGGGCAACGAGCAGTACTTC. It codes for CASSLGTGGNEQYF.

CDR3 bases: TGTGCCAGCAGTGAAGCCGGGTATGGCTACACCTTC. Its protein product is CASSEAGYGYTF. The J gene is TRBJ1-2, the V gene TRBV2; D unresolved. The CDR3 has 12 residues. Deletions cut 0 bases from V and 5 bases from J, with 4 bases between. Per germline, CDR1 SNHLY and CDR2 FYNNEI.

J is TRBJ2-4 and V is TRBV19, with 9 nucleotides matching TRBD2. J was trimmed by 4 bases and V by 2 bases; bases with no gene match: 6. This CDR3 has 16 amino acids. CDR1 and CDR2 (germline): LNHDA, SQIVND (reference sequence). The CDR3 protein is CASSIRKAGGKNIQYF. In DNA, the CDR3 is TGTGCCAGTAGTATAAGAAAGGCGGGAGGGAAAAACATTCAGTACTTC.